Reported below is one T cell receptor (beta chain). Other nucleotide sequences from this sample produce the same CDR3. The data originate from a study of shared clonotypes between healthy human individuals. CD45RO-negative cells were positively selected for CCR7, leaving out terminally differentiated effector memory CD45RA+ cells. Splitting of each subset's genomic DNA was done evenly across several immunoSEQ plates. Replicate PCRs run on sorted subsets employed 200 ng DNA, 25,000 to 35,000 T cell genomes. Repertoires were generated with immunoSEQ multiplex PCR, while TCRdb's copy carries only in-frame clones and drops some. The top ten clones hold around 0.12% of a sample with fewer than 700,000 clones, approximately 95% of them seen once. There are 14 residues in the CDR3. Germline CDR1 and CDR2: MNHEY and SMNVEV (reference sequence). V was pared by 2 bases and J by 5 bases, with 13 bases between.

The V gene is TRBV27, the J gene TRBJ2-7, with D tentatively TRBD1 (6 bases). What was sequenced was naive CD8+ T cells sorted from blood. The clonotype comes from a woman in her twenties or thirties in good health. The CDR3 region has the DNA TGTGCCAGCAGTTTAGGGGGCAGTGGGAACGAGCAGTACTTC. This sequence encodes CASSLGGSGNEQYF.